These 29 T cell receptor beta chains share one sample of origin, sequenced in a study of T cells after yellow fever vaccination (dated by TCRdb to between 2019 and 2020). The treatment or condition label corresponds to: live attenuated yellow fever vaccine strain. Libraries were built with 5' RACE. Reads for this sample came from an Illumina NovaSeq 6000. TCRdb itself trimmed the public reads at Q25 with fastp, ran MiXCR and retained productive beta chains. Entries that share a CDR3 protein sequence are merged under the most common genes and DNA. This sample holds about 210,000 distinct CDR3 sequences; approximately 3% were observed only once. Of the sample, 2.5% to 3.5% falls within the top ten clones. This sample comprised CD4+ T cells sorted from PBMCs, obtained 10 days after the yellow fever booster vaccination. These TCRs come from a man between 18 and 35 years old who received the YFV17D yellow fever vaccine.

The chain combines TRBV7-2 with TRBJ2-2; D uncertain. CDR3 length equals 16 residues. The germline V gene has CDR1 SGHTA and CDR2 FQGNSA. V was trimmed by 1 base and J by 0 bases, leaving 9 bases between them. CDR3 in amino acids: CASSLVPAANTGELFF. As DNA, the CDR3 is TGTGCCAGCAGCTTAGTTCCGGCGGCGAACACCGGGGAGCTGTTTTTT.

This clonotype was found a few times. V gene TRBV6-6 combines with J gene TRBJ2-3, with 7 bases lining up with TRBD1. The V gene's germline CDR1 is MNHNY and CDR2 SVGAGI (reference sequence). The junction had 6 bases not matched to a gene; V was cut back by 6 bases and J by 0 bases. The CDR3 totals 15 residues. The CDR3 spells CASSRDSRSTDTQYF. CDR3 nucleotide sequence: TGTGCCAGCAGCAGGGACAGCCGAAGCACAGATACGCAGTATTTT.

V and J are TRBV23-1 and TRBJ2-7, with 8 bases fitting TRBD1. TRBV23-1 falls under the ORF class, with uncertain function. CDR3 size: 17 residues. Unmatched junction bases numbered 13, after V lost 0 bases and J lost 6 bases. CDR3 sequence: CASSQSTSVTGAGEQYF. The CDR3 DNA is TGCGCCAGCAGTCAATCTACGTCCGTGACAGGGGCTGGCGAGCAGTACTTC.

This clonotype was detected many times. This chain joins TRBV29-1 and TRBJ2-3; D is unresolved. Trimming removed 4 bases at V and 0 bases at J, with 8 bases between. Germline values: CDR1 SQVTM, CDR2 ANQGSEA. The CDR3 contains 13 residues. Here the CDR3 reads CSVGSASTDTQYF. CDR3 sequence (DNA): TGCAGCGTTGGCTCGGCTAGCACAGATACGCAGTATTTT.

This clonotype was counted between two and nine times. The chain links TRBV10-3 to TRBJ2-3, with D possibly being TRBD2 (5 bases). Germline lookup yields CDR1 ENHRY and CDR2 SYGVKD. V was pared by 10 bases and J by 4 bases, with 12 bases between. The CDR3 has 12 amino acids. The CDR3 sequence: CATGERADTQYF. The CDR3 DNA is TGTGCCACTGGGGAGAGGGCAGATACGCAGTATTTT.

This clonotype was observed many times. J is TRBJ1-1 and V is TRBV9; D perhaps matches TRBD1 (6 bases). Germline-derived CDR1 and CDR2 are SGDLS and YYNGEE. The CDR3 is 16 amino acids. V was clipped by 4 bases and J by 3 bases, with 19 bases between them. Here the CDR3 reads CASSLTLSGAYTEAFF. The CDR3 DNA sequence: TGTGCCAGCAGCCTCACTCTATCAGGGGCGTACACTGAAGCTTTCTTT.

Many counts were recorded for this clonotype. The rearrangement joins TRBV4-3 to TRBJ2-1; 9 bases map to TRBD2. The CDR3 loop spans 15 amino acids. V lost 2 bases, J lost 3 bases, and 2 bases stayed unmatched. From germline, CDR1 is LGHNA and CDR2 YSLEER. In DNA, the CDR3 is TGCGCCAGCAGCCAAATTAGCGGGGGCTACAATGAGCAGTTCTTC. Protein: CASSQISGGYNEQFF.

This clonotype was recorded many times. The gene calls are TRBV4-1 and TRBJ1-2; the D is unclear. In germline, CDR1 is MGHRA, CDR2 YSYEKL. The CDR3 is made up of 14 amino acids. The ends were cut back, 1 base at V and 4 bases at J, with 10 bases in the middle. In DNA, the CDR3 is TGCGCCAGCAGCCAAGGAACAGACCTCTATGGCTACACCTTC. It is translated as CASSQGTDLYGYTF.

This clonotype occurred many times. The CDR3 here is CASRTGGRGTGELFF. The CDR3 DNA follows: TGTGCCAGCAGAACAGGGGGCCGAGGGACCGGGGAGCTGTTTTTT. The chain employs TRBV6-5 and TRBJ2-2; TRBD1 matches 9 bases. After removal of 6 bases from V and 5 bases from J, the junction contained 7 bases not matched to a gene. Germline values: CDR1 MNHEY, CDR2 SVGAGI. The CDR3 contains 15 residues.

There are a few counts of this clonotype. This chain connects TRBV3-1 to TRBJ2-6; D is uncertain. V dropped 2 bases and J dropped 2 bases, with 4 bases sitting between them. The length of the CDR3 is 14 residues. Germline lookup yields CDR1 LGHDT and CDR2 YNNKEL (reference sequence). The CDR3 DNA reads TGTGCCAGCAGCCAAAGGCCTGGGGCCAACGTCCTGACTTTC. Its translation is CASSQRPGANVLTF.

At least ten counts were recorded for this clonotype. The J gene is TRBJ2-5, the V gene TRBV7-2, with a weak D call TRBD2 (6 bases). Trimming cost V 5 bases and J 2 bases, with 15 bases left between them. Germline V CDR1 and CDR2: SGHTA, FQGNSA. The CDR3 is 15 amino acids. CDR3 sequence reads: CASSRGMGGQETQYF. The DNA of the CDR3 is TGTGCCAGCAGCCGGGGGATGGGGGGACAAGAGACCCAGTACTTC.

This clonotype was detected only a few times. The gene calls are TRBV30 and TRBJ1-2; D not certain. Deletions cut 2 bases from V and 4 bases from J, with 11 bases between. Germline V CDR1 and CDR2: GTSNPN, SVGIG (reference sequence). CDR3 size: 13 residues. CDR3 sequence: CAWSPGFLYGYTF. The CDR3 DNA reads as TGTGCCTGGAGTCCCGGGTTTCTCTATGGCTACACCTTC.

A few counts support this clonotype. The chain carries TRBV6-5 and TRBJ1-4, with 9 nucleotides matching TRBD1. The trim removed 5 bases at V and 3 bases at J, leaving 1 base unmatched. There are 14 residues in the CDR3. CDR1 is MNHEY and CDR2 is SVGAGI in the germline V gene. In DNA, the CDR3 is TGTGCCAGCAGTCGGACAGGGGCTAATGAAAAACTGTTTTTT. It specifies CASSRTGANEKLFF.

This clonotype was seen more than once but under ten times. This chain connects TRBV6-6 to TRBJ1-1; no definite D call. The germline V gene encodes CDR1 MNHNY and CDR2 SVGAGI (reference sequence). The CDR3 spans 14 residues. Trimming stripped 0 bases from V and 8 bases from J, with 13 bases between. This CDR3 reads CASSYSGGSWEAFF. The DNA for the CDR3 is TGTGCCAGCAGTTACTCGGGAGGCTCTTGGGAAGCTTTCTTT.

This clonotype has just a few counts. V usage is TRBV28 and J usage is TRBJ2-5, with 8 nucleotides matching TRBD1. Per germline, CDR1 MDHEN and CDR2 SYDVKM. The CDR3 is 14 amino acids. The ends lost 6 bases at V and 4 bases at J; junction bases unmatched: 7. In nucleotides, the CDR3 is TGTGCCAGCAGCTCCGCGCAGGGGGCAGAGACCCAGTACTTC. Translation: CASSSAQGAETQYF.

The chain links TRBV6-6 to TRBJ1-1, with TRBD1 identical over 7 bases. This CDR3 has 13 residues. V trimming: 8 bases; J trimming: 4 bases; junction bases outside the gene matches: 7. CDR1 MNHNY and CDR2 SVGAGI come from the germline V gene (reference sequence). This chain's CDR3 is CASGRRQGTEAFF. CDR3 nucleotide sequence: TGTGCCAGCGGGCGTAGACAGGGCACTGAAGCTTTCTTT.

The chain has TRBV7-2 and TRBJ2-1, with TRBD2 identical over 11 bases. V shed 5 bases and J 14 bases; nucleotides not matched to a gene: 11. Germline V CDR1 and CDR2: SGHTA, FQGNSA. The CDR3 runs 14 residues. CDR3 coding DNA: TGTGCCAGCAGCACTAACGGACTAGCGGGCTCAGAGTTCTTC. It translates to CASSTNGLAGSEFF.

The V call is TRBV5-6, the J call TRBJ1-4, with D possibly being TRBD1 (5 bases). In germline, CDR1 is SGHDT, CDR2 YYEEEE. Between the trimmed V and J ends, which lost 1 base and 4 bases, there was a span of 8 bases. There are 14 residues in the CDR3. CDR3 sequence: CASSLRGNNEKLFF. The CDR3 DNA reads as TGTGCCAGCAGCTTGCGGGGGAATAATGAAAAACTGTTTTTT. The variable domain in full, with the rest retrieved from reference TRBV5-6 and TRBJ1-4, is DAGVTQSPTHLIKTRGQQVTLRCSPKSGHDTVSWYQQALGQGPQFIFQYYEEEERQRGNFPDRFSGHQFPNYSSELNVNALLLGDSALYLCASSLRGNNEKLFFGSGTQLSVL.

There are a few counts of this clonotype. The V and J genes are TRBV29-1 and TRBJ2-2; no definite D call. Germline-derived CDR1 and CDR2 are SQVTM and ANQGSEA. The CDR3 has 11 amino acids. The V end lost 2 bases, the J end lost 4 bases, and 2 bases lay between the germline ends. CDR3 loop: CSVETTGELFF. CDR3 DNA: TGCAGCGTTGAAACCACCGGGGAGCTGTTTTTT.

This clonotype was observed at least ten times. The genes are TRBV9 and TRBJ2-3; TRBD2 aligns across 7 bases. This CDR3 contains 18 residues. CDR1 is SGDLS, CDR2 YYNGEE, per germline. V gave up 4 bases and J gave up 4 bases; unmatched junction bases: 18. CDR3 sequence (DNA): TGTGCCAGCAGCCCCCCCTTACAGACTAGCCGAAGCGCAGATACGCAGTATTTT. This translates into CASSPPLQTSRSADTQYF.

This clonotype was observed at least ten times. The gene calls are TRBV3-1 and TRBJ2-1; D unclear. Germline V gene lookup returns CDR1 LGHDT and CDR2 YNNKEL (reference sequence). The CDR3 has 17 amino acids. V shed 1 base and J shed 2 bases, with 15 bases lying between them. The CDR3 loop reads CASSQVRAGRAYNEQFF. The CDR3 bases are TGTGCCAGCAGCCAAGTTAGGGCAGGAAGGGCCTACAATGAGCAGTTCTTC.

There are many counts of this clonotype. V is TRBV5-1 and J is TRBJ2-1, with TRBD2 matching 10 bases. Germline trimming cut 2 bases from V and 6 bases from J; bases unmatched to any gene: 2. In germline, CDR1 is SGHRS, CDR2 YFSETQ. This CDR3 comprises 14 residues. The CDR3 nucleotides are TGCGCCAGCAGCTTTCTAGCGGGGGTCAATGAGCAGTTCTTC. This codes for CASSFLAGVNEQFF.

This clonotype was observed many times. The chain uses TRBV27 and TRBJ2-2, with D possibly being TRBD1 (6 bases). From germline, CDR1 is MNHEY and CDR2 SMNVEV (reference sequence). This CDR3 contains 17 residues. V shed 4 bases and J shed 7 bases, with 22 bases lying between them. CDR3 loop: CASSSPETGMGGGELFF. DNA for the CDR3: TGTGCCAGCAGTTCGCCGGAAACAGGGATGGGCGGCGGGGAGCTGTTTTTT.

This clonotype was found many times. The V and J genes are TRBV5-1 and TRBJ1-2; TRBD1 matches at 8 bases. Trimming removed 4 bases from V and 6 bases from J; junction bases left unmatched: 8. CDR1 and CDR2 (germline): SGHRS, YFSETQ. The CDR3 contains 14 residues. Here the CDR3 reads CASSTVQGANGYTF. CDR3 bases: TGCGCCAGCAGCACGGTCCAGGGGGCGAATGGCTACACCTTC.

In its sample, this clonotype was seen many times. The chain has TRBV30 and TRBJ2-3, with D tentatively TRBD1 or TRBD2 (5 bases each). This CDR3 region has 13 residues. CDR1 GTSNPN and CDR2 SVGIG come from the germline V gene (reference sequence). V was trimmed by 0 bases and J by 4 bases, leaving 8 bases between them. The CDR3 region has the DNA TGTGCCTGGAGTGTTTTGGGGGCAGATACGCAGTATTTT. It is translated as CAWSVLGADTQYF.

This clonotype appeared many times. The chain links TRBV6-5 to TRBJ1-1, with D maybe TRBD1 (6 bases). This CDR3 has 13 residues. V was shortened by 7 bases and J by 3 bases, with 12 bases between the two germline ends. Germline V CDR1 and CDR2: MNHEY, SVGAGI. The CDR3 reads CASKQGGHTEAFF. The CDR3 nucleotides read TGTGCCAGCAAACAGGGAGGGCACACTGAAGCTTTCTTT.

The chain recombines TRBV5-8 with TRBJ1-2; no clear D gene. The CDR3 runs to 15 residues. Trimming removed 0 bases from V and 5 bases from J, with 14 bases in between. The V gene's germline CDR1 is SGHTS and CDR2 YDEGEE. CDR3 DNA: TGTGCCAGCAGCTTGGTGCCCATAAGGGTTTATGGCTACACCTTC. Its translation: CASSLVPIRVYGYTF.

This clonotype was observed a few times. The CDR3 protein is CASSQDRQHTQYF. Written as DNA, the CDR3 is TGTGCCAGCAGCCAAGATCGGCAGCATACGCAGTATTTT. The chain is built from TRBV3-1 and TRBJ2-3; D is undetermined. There are 13 residues in the CDR3. Trimming took 0 bases from V and 7 from J, leaving 8 bases between them. Germline V gene sequence: CDR1 LGHDT, CDR2 YNNKEL (reference sequence).

In this sample, this clonotype turned up a few times. The rearrangement uses TRBV5-1 and TRBJ1-2, with D maybe TRBD1 (5 bases). Trimming took 2 bases from V and 10 from J, leaving 18 bases between them. Per the germline V gene, CDR1 is SGHRS and CDR2 is YFSETQ. The CDR3 contains 14 residues. CDR3 amino acids: CASSFIGAADPYTF. The CDR3 coding sequence is TGCGCCAGCAGCTTTATCGGGGCAGCCGACCCCTACACCTTC.